The table lists the clone carrying this T cell receptor beta chain with many counts. Its antigen is unidentified. The study defined stable Graves' hyperthyroidism as no ophthalmopathy progression within 18 months. The source material, RNA transcripts, was used to amplify TCR beta CDR3 regions. RT-PCR in the first round (using the HTBI primer set) targeted the TCR CDR3. TCRdb ran MiXCR on the multiplex PCR reads and lists one entry per CDR3 protein. The data contain about 380,000 distinct CDR3 sequences, around 13% of them singletons. V dropped 0 bases and J dropped 0; count of bases not matched to a gene: 1. The CDR3 sequence is 16 residues long. Germline V CDR1 and CDR2: SGHAT, FQNNGV. The source of the sample is a study of T cells in Graves' hyperthyroidism and ophthalmopathy. For the study at large: Peripheral blood sampling occurred at initial diagnosis, before any treatment.

Study-wide findings and caveats: Ophthalmopathy was identified by the model a median approximately 6.4 months ahead of onset. Most thyroid clonotypes expanded above 0.001 appeared in blood too.

The chain combines TRBV11-2 with TRBJ2-3; 9 bases are a match to TRBD1. This receptor was obtained from a woman aged 55-70 years with Graves' hyperthyroidism. Source material: blood. CDR3 sequence (DNA): TGTGCCAGCAGCTTAGAAGGGACAGGGAGCACAGATACGCAGTATTTT. This translates into CASSLEGTGSTDTQYF.